A selection of T cell receptor beta chains follows, all from one sample in a study of beta chain features in type 1 diabetes. Profiled with immunoSEQ multiplex PCR; TCRdb holds only in-frame clones, not every one. The sample comprises roughly 450,000 clones, over 10% of which are singletons, and about 0.042% rests with the top ten. Sequencing used naive CD4+ T cells from blood. Receptor source: a woman between 18 and 29 years old in good health. CDR3s include the opening cysteine and the closing phenylalanine or tryptophan. The D gene is left open where the match is weak. The listing skips clone size in some rows; elsewhere it reads once, few, many or a size class.

clone_size: NA; j_call: TRBJ2-7; v_call: TRBV14; d_call: NA; cdr3_aa: CASSQGLAYEQYF; cdr3_nt: TGTGCCAGCAGCCAAGGCTTGGCCTACGAGCAGTACTTC
clone_size: NA; j_call: TRBJ2-1; v_call: TRBV12-5; d_call: NA; cdr3_aa: CASGLVTLAESSYNEQFF; cdr3_nt: TGTGCTAGTGGTTTGGTCACTTTAGCGGAGAGCTCCTACAATGAGCAGTTCTTC
clone_size: NA; j_call: TRBJ1-3; v_call: TRBV29-1; d_call: TRBD1; cdr3_aa: CSVETGEGNTIYF; cdr3_nt: TGCAGCGTGGAAACAGGGGAAGGAAACACCATATATTTT
clone_size: NA; j_call: TRBJ2-1; v_call: TRBV25-1; d_call: TRBD2; cdr3_aa: CASSDPTSGGYNEQFF; cdr3_nt: TGTGCCAGCAGTGACCCGACTAGCGGGGGGTACAATGAGCAGTTCTTC
clone_size: NA; j_call: TRBJ1-6; v_call: TRBV11-1; d_call: TRBD1; cdr3_aa: CASSFDRGASPLHF; cdr3_nt: TGTGCCAGCAGTTTTGACAGGGGTGCCTCACCCCTCCACTTT
clone_size: few; j_call: TRBJ2-3; v_call: TRBV18; d_call: NA; cdr3_aa: CASSMNDDPSISTQYF; cdr3_nt: TGTGCCAGCTCCATGAACGACGACCCCAGTATTTCTACGCAGTATTTT
clone_size: NA; j_call: TRBJ2-5; v_call: TRBV7-9; d_call: TRBD1; cdr3_aa: CASSAGTGVQETQYF; cdr3_nt: TGTGCCAGCAGCGCCGGGACAGGGGTCCAAGAGACCCAGTACTTC
clone_size: NA; j_call: TRBJ2-5; v_call: TRBV7-3; d_call: NA; cdr3_aa: CASSLGPDSTIETQYF; cdr3_nt: TGTGCCAGCAGCTTAGGCCCCGACAGTACAATAGAGACCCAGTACTTC
clone_size: few; j_call: TRBJ2-2; v_call: TRBV13; d_call: TRBD2; cdr3_aa: CASSRPPGGTGELFF; cdr3_nt: TGTGCCAGCAGCCGACCACCGGGGGGCACCGGGGAGCTGTTTTTT
clone_size: NA; j_call: TRBJ2-1; v_call: TRBV7-6; d_call: TRBD1; cdr3_aa: CASSEKGASWQFF; cdr3_nt: TGTGCCAGCAGCGAGAAGGGGGCCTCGTGGCAGTTCTTC
clone_size: NA; j_call: TRBJ2-3; v_call: TRBV7-9; d_call: TRBD1; cdr3_aa: CASGPGGNTDTQYF; cdr3_nt: TGTGCCAGCGGCCCAGGGGGAAACACAGATACGCAGTATTTT
clone_size: NA; j_call: TRBJ1-1; v_call: TRBV7-2; d_call: NA; cdr3_aa: CASSLGRVGRTEAFF; cdr3_nt: TGTGCCAGCAGCTTAGGGAGGGTTGGAAGGACTGAAGCTTTCTTT
clone_size: few; j_call: TRBJ1-3; v_call: TRBV29-1; d_call: NA; cdr3_aa: CSVAAGEANTIYF; cdr3_nt: TGCAGCGTTGCGGCAGGGGAGGCAAACACCATATATTTT
clone_size: few; j_call: TRBJ2-7; v_call: TRBV7-8; d_call: TRBD2; cdr3_aa: CASSSRTRNYEQYF; cdr3_nt: TGTGCCAGCAGCTCGCGGACTAGAAACTACGAGCAGTACTTC
clone_size: NA; j_call: TRBJ1-2; v_call: TRBV2; d_call: NA; cdr3_aa: CASSLVYGYTF; cdr3_nt: TGTGCCAGCAGTCTGGTCTATGGCTACACCTTC
clone_size: few; j_call: TRBJ2-1; v_call: TRBV4-2; d_call: TRBD2; cdr3_aa: CASSYGGRPGSGNEQFF; cdr3_nt: TGTGCCAGCAGTTACGGCGGGAGACCAGGCTCAGGGAATGAGCAGTTCTTC
clone_size: NA; j_call: TRBJ2-1; v_call: TRBV30; d_call: TRBD1; cdr3_aa: CAWSRTGKQQFF; cdr3_nt: TGTGCCTGGAGTAGGACAGGGAAACAGCAGTTCTTC
clone_size: NA; j_call: TRBJ1-5; v_call: TRBV15; d_call: NA; cdr3_aa: CATSRDRAISNQPQHF; cdr3_nt: TGTGCCACCAGCAGAGATAGGGCGATTAGCAATCAGCCCCAGCATTTT
clone_size: NA; j_call: TRBJ1-2; v_call: TRBV28; d_call: TRBD1; cdr3_aa: CASSSPGTGGRGGYTF; cdr3_nt: TGTGCCAGCAGCTCCCCCGGGACAGGGGGAAGGGGCGGCTACACCTTC
clone_size: NA; j_call: TRBJ2-3; v_call: TRBV7-2; d_call: NA; cdr3_aa: CASSSQRRDGAQYF; cdr3_nt: TGTGCCAGCAGCTCCCAGCGCCGGGATGGGGCGCAGTATTTT
clone_size: NA; j_call: TRBJ2-3; v_call: TRBV6-6; d_call: TRBD2; cdr3_aa: CASRSGGATDTQYF; cdr3_nt: TGTGCCAGCCGGAGCGGGGGGGCCACAGATACGCAGTATTTT
clone_size: NA; j_call: TRBJ1-2; v_call: TRBV9; d_call: NA; cdr3_aa: CASSVATGYGYTF; cdr3_nt: TGTGCCAGCAGCGTAGCTACAGGTTATGGCTACACCTTC
clone_size: NA; j_call: TRBJ2-7; v_call: TRBV30; d_call: TRBD2; cdr3_aa: CAWTPLGEGEQYF; cdr3_nt: TGTGCCTGGACGCCTTTGGGGGAGGGCGAGCAGTACTTC
clone_size: NA; j_call: TRBJ1-5; v_call: TRBV6-5; d_call: NA; cdr3_aa: CASSSPSEPQHF; cdr3_nt: TGTGCCAGCAGTTCCCCCTCGGAGCCCCAGCATTTT
clone_size: NA; j_call: TRBJ1-6; v_call: TRBV4-2; d_call: NA; cdr3_aa: CASSQENSNSPLHF; cdr3_nt: TGTGCCAGCAGCCAAGAAAATTCGAATTCACCCCTCCACTTT
clone_size: NA; j_call: TRBJ2-4; v_call: TRBV7-2; d_call: NA; cdr3_aa: CASSEMLAKNIQYF; cdr3_nt: TGTGCCAGCAGTGAGATGCTAGCCAAAAACATTCAGTACTTC
clone_size: NA; j_call: TRBJ2-1; v_call: TRBV6-6; d_call: NA; cdr3_aa: CASSSLKLSEQFF; cdr3_nt: TGTGCCAGCAGCTCACTGAAGTTAAGTGAGCAGTTCTTC
clone_size: few; j_call: TRBJ2-1; v_call: TRBV5-1; d_call: NA; cdr3_aa: CASSFVGSSYNEQFF; cdr3_nt: TGCGCCAGCAGCTTCGTCGGGAGCAGCTACAATGAGCAGTTCTTC
clone_size: few; j_call: TRBJ1-6; v_call: TRBV14; d_call: NA; cdr3_aa: CASSQDGTGRRLSLHF; cdr3_nt: TGTGCCAGCAGCCAAGATGGTACGGGCCGGCGACTGTCCCTCCACTTT
clone_size: few; j_call: TRBJ2-1; v_call: TRBV7-9; d_call: TRBD2; cdr3_aa: CASSLGAGGAYNEQFF; cdr3_nt: TGTGCCAGCAGCTTAGGGGCGGGAGGAGCCTACAATGAGCAGTTCTTC
clone_size: few; j_call: TRBJ2-6; v_call: TRBV5-1; d_call: NA; cdr3_aa: CASSLWSGANVLTF; cdr3_nt: TGCGCCAGCAGCTTATGGTCTGGGGCCAACGTCCTGACTTTC
clone_size: NA; j_call: TRBJ1-3; v_call: TRBV4-2; d_call: NA; cdr3_aa: CASSQDRLIDITGNTIYF; cdr3_nt: TGTGCCAGCAGCCAAGATAGGCTTATAGATATCACTGGAAACACCATATATTTT
clone_size: NA; j_call: TRBJ2-4; v_call: TRBV9; d_call: NA; cdr3_aa: CASSLDSNIQYF; cdr3_nt: TGTGCCAGCAGCCTGGATTCGAACATTCAGTACTTC
clone_size: NA; j_call: TRBJ2-2; v_call: TRBV7-9; d_call: NA; cdr3_aa: CASSLLTGANTGELFF; cdr3_nt: TGTGCCAGCAGCCTACTGACAGGAGCGAACACCGGGGAGCTGTTTTTT
clone_size: few; j_call: TRBJ1-2; v_call: TRBV13; d_call: TRBD1; cdr3_aa: CASSLQGAGGYTF; cdr3_nt: TGTGCCAGCAGCTTACAGGGGGCCGGTGGCTACACCTTC
clone_size: NA; j_call: TRBJ2-6; v_call: TRBV6-1; d_call: NA; cdr3_aa: CASSEAWGTGANVLTF; cdr3_nt: TGTGCCAGCAGTGAAGCCTGGGGGACCGGGGCCAACGTCCTGACTTTC
clone_size: NA; j_call: TRBJ1-6; v_call: TRBV19; d_call: TRBD1; cdr3_aa: CASSTARTGGPPLHF; cdr3_nt: TGTGCCAGTAGTACCGCCAGGACAGGGGGCCCACCCCTCCACTTT
clone_size: NA; j_call: TRBJ1-1; v_call: TRBV29-1; d_call: NA; cdr3_aa: CSVVKGGLNTEAFF; cdr3_nt: TGCAGCGTTGTGAAGGGGGGGTTGAACACTGAAGCTTTCTTT
clone_size: few; j_call: TRBJ2-2; v_call: TRBV7-3; d_call: NA; cdr3_aa: CASSLHGELFF; cdr3_nt: TGTGCCAGCAGCTTACACGGGGAGCTGTTTTTT
clone_size: NA; j_call: TRBJ2-1; v_call: TRBV4-2; d_call: NA; cdr3_aa: CASSQAPRSSYNEQFF; cdr3_nt: TGTGCCAGCAGCCAAGCCCCACGGTCTTCCTACAATGAGCAGTTCTTC
clone_size: NA; j_call: TRBJ2-1; v_call: TRBV6-5; d_call: TRBD1; cdr3_aa: CASRADRATYNEQFF; cdr3_nt: TGTGCCAGCAGAGCGGACAGGGCCACATACAATGAGCAGTTCTTC